This TCR beta chain originates from a study of T cell responses to AZD1222 COVID-19 vaccine. There are 12 residues in the CDR3. The V and J ends lost 2 bases and 11 bases respectively, with 10 bases between them. Germline V CDR1 and CDR2: MNHEY, SVGEGT. Only in-frame clones appear in the TCRdb table, and some are missing; sequencing was by immunoSEQ multiplex PCR. The table records roughly 150,000 clones, less than 95% of them present only once. This TCR derives from an adult in good health. The chain couples TRBV6-2 or TRBV6-3 to TRBJ2-1; D may match TRBD1 or TRBD2 (5 bases each). The specimen was peripheral blood, collected on day 0 of AZD1222 vaccination. CDR3 loop: CASSYVRDQQFF. CDR3 nucleotides: TGTGCCAGCAGTTACGTTCGGGACCAGCAGTTCTTC.